One and the same sample provided the 14 T cell receptor beta chains below, sequenced in a study of human T cells and chemical hapten exposure. TCRdb used MiXCR to reprocess the RACE reads, holding one entry per CDR3 protein. This table holds tens of thousands of distinct CDR3 sequences, 9.6% found once. Stated time point: patch test 2, 6 weeks after DPC sensitization. Treatment of the sample: therapeutic diphenylcyclopropenone sensitization with weekly scalp DPC. The authors extracted total RNA from unfractionated whole blood. The specimen comprised whole blood, sampled in connection with sensitization to the hapten diphenylcyclopropenone (DPC). These receptors all stem from a woman in her 30s with alopecia areata. Some clones in this sample may be carry-over from other donors' samples.

The CDR3 coding sequence is TGCGCCAGCAGCCAAGGGACTAGCGGGGGGGCTTCCAAAAACATTCAGTACTTC. Translated: CASSQGTSGGASKNIQYF. The V call is TRBV4-1, the J call TRBJ2-4; 15 nucleotides line up with TRBD2. There are 18 residues in the CDR3. The germline gives CDR1 MGHRA, CDR2 YSYEKL. The ends lost 1 base at V and 2 bases at J; junction bases unmatched: 3.

Ten or more counts support this clonotype. The chain joins TRBV7-6 to TRBJ1-1, with D unclear. Per the germline V gene, CDR1 is SGHVS and CDR2 is FNYEAQ. Trimming removed 2 bases at V and 1 base at J, with 8 bases between. The CDR3 loop spans 14 amino acids. The CDR3: CASSLSPGNTEAFF. For the CDR3, the DNA is TGTGCCAGCAGCTTATCCCCAGGGAACACTGAAGCTTTCTTT.

Only a few counts were recorded for this clonotype. The chain is built from TRBV7-2 and TRBJ2-3, with 9 bases fitting TRBD1. The CDR3 loop spans 15 amino acids. Trimming removed 6 bases from V and 3 bases from J; junction bases left unmatched: 7. The V gene's germline CDR1 is SGHTA and CDR2 FQGNSA. CDR3 amino acids: CASRPGTGRTDTQYF. The CDR3 DNA is TGTGCCAGCAGACCCGGGACAGGGAGGACAGATACGCAGTATTTT.

This clonotype was picked up many times. The chain is built from TRBV6-9 and TRBJ1-4; 11 bases agree with TRBD1. Germline V CDR1 and CDR2: MNHGY, SVAAGI. V lost 0 bases and J lost 11; bases outside the gene matches: 8. This CDR3 region has 16 residues. CDR3 loop: CASSYSPSRDRGKLFF. CDR3 nucleotides: TGTGCCAGCAGTTATTCACCGTCCCGGGACAGGGGGAAACTGTTTTTT.

This clonotype was observed a few times. The chain employs TRBV6-6 and TRBJ1-5, with 12 bases that match TRBD1. CDR1 and CDR2 from the germline V gene are MNHNY and SVGAGI (reference sequence). J was trimmed by 4 bases and V by 0 bases; bases with no gene match: 4. The CDR3 totals 17 residues. For the CDR3, the DNA is TGTGCCAGCAGTTACTCCTGGGACAGGGGGCCAAATCAGCCCCAGCATTTT. It translates to CASSYSWDRGPNQPQHF.

The rearrangement links TRBV13 to TRBJ1-1, with 7 bases aligning to TRBD1. Germline CDR1 PRHDT, CDR2 FYEKMQ (reference sequence). The CDR3 length is 15 residues. J gave up 3 bases and V 4 bases, and 8 bases lay outside the gene matches. CDR3 sequence reads: CASSSQGTAYTEAFF. The CDR3 DNA is TGTGCCAGCAGCTCTCAAGGGACAGCCTACACTGAAGCTTTCTTT.

At least ten counts were recorded for this clonotype. The chain links TRBV25-1 to TRBJ1-2, with 8 bases fitting TRBD1. This CDR3 comprises 13 residues. The junction had 2 bases not matched to a gene; V was cut back by 3 bases and J by 5 bases. CDR1 and CDR2 from the germline V gene are MGHDK and SYGVNS. The CDR3 sequence: CASSEDRAYGYTF. As DNA, the CDR3 is TGTGCCAGCAGTGAGGACAGGGCTTATGGCTACACCTTC.

This chain links TRBV28 with TRBJ2-3; the D gene is possibly TRBD2 (6 bases). The germline gives CDR1 MDHEN, CDR2 SYDVKM. The CDR3 extends over 14 amino acids. Trimming pared 6 bases from V and 15 bases from J, leaving 25 bases between. CDR3 DNA sequence: TGTGCCAGCAGCCTTCGGACTATAGGAGCAGCCTCATATTTT. As protein: CASSLRTIGAASYF.

The CDR3 sequence is CASSLDGGADSSTDTQYF. The CDR3 coding sequence is TGTGCCAGCAGCTTAGACGGGGGGGCCGATTCTAGCACAGATACGCAGTATTTT. The V call is TRBV7-2, the J call TRBJ2-3, with 8 nucleotides matching TRBD2. The V and J ends lost 1 base and 0 bases, in that order; junction bases with no gene match: 9. The CDR3 is 18 residues long. Germline values: CDR1 SGHTA, CDR2 FQGNSA.

This clonotype was seen ten or more times. The chain has TRBV12-3 or TRBV12-4 and TRBJ2-7, with 15 bases fitting TRBD2. The CDR3 has 16 residues. Trimming at V came to 5 bases and at J to 3 bases, leaving 5 bases not matched to a gene. CDR3 DNA sequence: TGTGCCAGCAGTCTCGGACTAGCGGGGGGGCTCTACGAGCAGTACTTC. It yields the protein CASSLGLAGGLYEQYF.

This clonotype was observed a handful of times. The chain is built from TRBV27 and TRBJ1-6; D might be TRBD1 (5 bases). There are 15 residues in the CDR3. Trimming removed 3 bases at V and 2 bases at J, with 8 bases between. Germline V gene lookup returns CDR1 MNHEY and CDR2 SMNVEV (reference sequence). CDR3 loop: CASSFGGPYNSPLHF. The CDR3 DNA reads TGTGCCAGCAGTTTTGGGGGACCCTATAATTCACCCCTCCACTTT.

This rearrangement joins TRBV5-4 to TRBJ2-7; 9 bases are a match to TRBD1. CDR1 and CDR2 from the germline V gene are SGHNT and YYREEE (reference sequence). The trim removed 4 bases at V and 4 bases at J, leaving 6 bases unmatched. The CDR3 has 14 residues. CDR3 in amino acids: CASSLGQGLYEQYF. DNA for the CDR3: TGTGCCAGCAGCCTGGGACAGGGACTTTACGAGCAGTACTTC.

This clonotype was seen at least ten times. This chain links TRBV28 with TRBJ1-6; 10 bases line up with TRBD1. V shed 5 bases and J 4 bases; nucleotides not matched to a gene: 11. CDR3 length: 18 amino acids. Per the germline V gene, CDR1 is MDHEN and CDR2 is SYDVKM. CDR3 DNA sequence: TGTGCCAGCAGTATAAGACAGGGGGCCTTTAGTTATAATTCACCCCTCCACTTT. This translates into CASSIRQGAFSYNSPLHF.

In its sample, this clonotype was seen a few times. The chain carries TRBV29-1 and TRBJ2-2, with TRBD1 as a possible D gene (5 bases). Trimming stripped 1 base from V and 0 bases from J, with 6 bases between. Germline V gene sequence: CDR1 SQVTM, CDR2 ANQGSEA. CDR3 length equals 14 residues. The CDR3: CSVEGRANTGELFF. CDR3 nucleotide sequence: TGCAGCGTTGAAGGCAGGGCGAACACCGGGGAGCTGTTTTTT.